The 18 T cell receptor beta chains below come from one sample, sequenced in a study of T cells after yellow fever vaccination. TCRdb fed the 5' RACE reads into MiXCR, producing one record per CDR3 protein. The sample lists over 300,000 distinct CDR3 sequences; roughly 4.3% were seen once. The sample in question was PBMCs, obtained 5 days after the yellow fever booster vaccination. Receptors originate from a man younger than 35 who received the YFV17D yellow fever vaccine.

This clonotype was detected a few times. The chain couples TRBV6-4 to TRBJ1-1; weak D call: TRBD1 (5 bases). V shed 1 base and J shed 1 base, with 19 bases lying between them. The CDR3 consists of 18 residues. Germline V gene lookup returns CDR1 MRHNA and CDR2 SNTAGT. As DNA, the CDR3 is TGTGCCAGCAGTGACTGGGACGTGAGGTCCTTCCGGAACACTGAAGCTTTCTTT. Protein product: CASSDWDVRSFRNTEAFF.

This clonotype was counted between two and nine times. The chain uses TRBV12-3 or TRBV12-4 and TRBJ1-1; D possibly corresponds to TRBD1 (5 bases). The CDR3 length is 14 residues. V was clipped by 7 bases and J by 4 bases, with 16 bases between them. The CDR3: CASTPGRASTEAFF. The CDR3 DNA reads TGTGCCAGCACGCCGGGCAGGGCGAGCACTGAAGCTTTCTTT.

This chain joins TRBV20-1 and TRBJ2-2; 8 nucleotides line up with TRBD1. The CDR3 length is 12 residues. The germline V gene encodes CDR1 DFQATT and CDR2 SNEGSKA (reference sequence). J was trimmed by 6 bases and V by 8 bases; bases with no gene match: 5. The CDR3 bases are TGCAGTCACTCACAGGGGGCCGGGGAGCTGTTTTTT. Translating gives CSHSQGAGELFF.

CDR3 coding DNA: TGTGCCAGCAGCGGTGTAACCTACGAGCAGTACTTC. Translating it yields CASSGVTYEQYF. The rearrangement joins TRBV7-2 to TRBJ2-7; no clear D. Germline values: CDR1 SGHTA, CDR2 FQGNSA. V dropped 5 bases and J dropped 2 bases, with 7 bases sitting between them. The CDR3 length is 12 residues.

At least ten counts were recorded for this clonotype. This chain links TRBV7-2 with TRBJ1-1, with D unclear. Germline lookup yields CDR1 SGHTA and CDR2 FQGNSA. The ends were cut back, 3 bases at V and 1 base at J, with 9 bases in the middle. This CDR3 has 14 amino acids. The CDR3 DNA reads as TGTGCCAGCAGCTTCGGATCCCCGAACACTGAAGCTTTCTTT. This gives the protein CASSFGSPNTEAFF.

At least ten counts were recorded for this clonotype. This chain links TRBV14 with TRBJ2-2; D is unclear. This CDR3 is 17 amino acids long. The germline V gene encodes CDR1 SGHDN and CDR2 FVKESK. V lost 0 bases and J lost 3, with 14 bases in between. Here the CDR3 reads CASSQETGDSDTGELFF. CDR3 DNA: TGTGCCAGCAGCCAAGAGACCGGAGATAGTGACACCGGGGAGCTGTTTTTT.

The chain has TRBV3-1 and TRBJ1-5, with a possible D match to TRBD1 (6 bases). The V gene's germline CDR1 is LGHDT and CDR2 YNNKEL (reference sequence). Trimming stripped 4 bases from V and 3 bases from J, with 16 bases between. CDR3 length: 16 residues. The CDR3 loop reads CASSRTLDRSNQPQHF. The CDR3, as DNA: TGTGCCAGCAGCCGTACTCTCGACAGGTCCAATCAGCCCCAGCATTTT.

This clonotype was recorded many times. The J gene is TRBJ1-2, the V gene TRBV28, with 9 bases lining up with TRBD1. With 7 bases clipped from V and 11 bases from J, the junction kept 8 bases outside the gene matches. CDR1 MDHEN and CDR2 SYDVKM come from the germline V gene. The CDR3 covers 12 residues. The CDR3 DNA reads TGTGCCAGCACTGAGTACAGGGGGCTATACACCTTC. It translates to CASTEYRGLYTF.

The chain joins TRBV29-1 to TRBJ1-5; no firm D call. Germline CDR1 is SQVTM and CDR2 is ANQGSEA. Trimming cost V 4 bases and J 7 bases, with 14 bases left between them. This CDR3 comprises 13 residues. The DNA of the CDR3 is TGCAGCGTTGTTATGGGAGGAGGGCAGCCCCAGCATTTT. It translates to CSVVMGGGQPQHF.

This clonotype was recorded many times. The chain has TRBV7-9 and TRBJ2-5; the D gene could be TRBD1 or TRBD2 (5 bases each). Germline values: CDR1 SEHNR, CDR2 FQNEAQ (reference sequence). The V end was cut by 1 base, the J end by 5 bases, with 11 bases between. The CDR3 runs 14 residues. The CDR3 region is CASSLVPGTETQYF. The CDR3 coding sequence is TGTGCCAGCAGCTTAGTTCCAGGGACCGAGACCCAGTACTTC.

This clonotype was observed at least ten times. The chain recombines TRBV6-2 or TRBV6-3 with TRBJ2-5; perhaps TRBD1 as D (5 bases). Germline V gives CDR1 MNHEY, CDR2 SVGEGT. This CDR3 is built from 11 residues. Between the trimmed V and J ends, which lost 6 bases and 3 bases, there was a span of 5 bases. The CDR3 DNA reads TGTGCCAGCAGCAGGGAAGAGACCCAGTACTTC. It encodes CASSREETQYF.

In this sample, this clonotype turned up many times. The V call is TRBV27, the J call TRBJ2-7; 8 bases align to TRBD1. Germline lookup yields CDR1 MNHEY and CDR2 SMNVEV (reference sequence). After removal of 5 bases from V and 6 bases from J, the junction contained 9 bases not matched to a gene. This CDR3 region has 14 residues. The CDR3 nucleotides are TGTGCCAGCAGTCGCCGACAGGGGCTTGGCGAGCAGTACGTC. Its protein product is CASSRRQGLGEQYV.

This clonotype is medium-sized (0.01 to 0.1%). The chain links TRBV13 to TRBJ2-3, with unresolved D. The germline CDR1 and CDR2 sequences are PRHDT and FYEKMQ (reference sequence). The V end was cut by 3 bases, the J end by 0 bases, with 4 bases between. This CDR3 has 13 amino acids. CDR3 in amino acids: CASSFSSTDTQYF. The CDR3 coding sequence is TGTGCCAGCAGCTTCTCCAGCACAGATACGCAGTATTTT.

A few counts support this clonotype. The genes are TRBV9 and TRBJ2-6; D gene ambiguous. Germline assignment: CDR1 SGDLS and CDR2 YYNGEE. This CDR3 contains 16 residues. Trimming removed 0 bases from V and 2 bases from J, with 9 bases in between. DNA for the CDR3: TGTGCCAGCAGCGTAGTTCCTACTCCTGGGGCCAACGTCCTGACTTTC. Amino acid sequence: CASSVVPTPGANVLTF.

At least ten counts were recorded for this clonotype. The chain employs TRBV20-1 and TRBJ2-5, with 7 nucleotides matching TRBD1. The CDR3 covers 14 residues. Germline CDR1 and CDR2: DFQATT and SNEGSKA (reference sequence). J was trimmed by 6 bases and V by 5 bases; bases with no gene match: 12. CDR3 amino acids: CSASSGQLPKTQYF. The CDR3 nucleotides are TGCAGTGCTTCTTCGGGACAGCTCCCCAAGACCCAGTACTTC.

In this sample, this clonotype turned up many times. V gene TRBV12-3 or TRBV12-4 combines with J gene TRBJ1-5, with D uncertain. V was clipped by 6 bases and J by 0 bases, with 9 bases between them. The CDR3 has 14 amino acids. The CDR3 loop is CASRGRYSNQPQHF. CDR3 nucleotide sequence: TGTGCCAGCAGAGGGAGGTATAGCAATCAGCCCCAGCATTTT.

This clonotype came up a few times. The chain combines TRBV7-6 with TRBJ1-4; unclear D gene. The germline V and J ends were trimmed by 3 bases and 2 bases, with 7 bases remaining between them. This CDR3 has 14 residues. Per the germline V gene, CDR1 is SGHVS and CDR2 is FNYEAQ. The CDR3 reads CASSFQGTNEKLFF. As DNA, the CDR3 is TGTGCCAGCAGCTTTCAAGGGACTAATGAAAAACTGTTTTTT.

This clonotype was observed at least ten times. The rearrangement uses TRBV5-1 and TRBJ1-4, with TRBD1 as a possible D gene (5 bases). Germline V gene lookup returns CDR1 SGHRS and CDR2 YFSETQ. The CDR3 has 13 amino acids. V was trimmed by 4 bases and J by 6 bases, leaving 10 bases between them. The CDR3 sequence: CASSQGWDEKLFF. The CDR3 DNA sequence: TGCGCCAGCAGCCAGGGCTGGGATGAAAAACTGTTTTTT. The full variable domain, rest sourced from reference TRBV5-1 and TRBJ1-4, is KAGVTQTPRYLIKTRGQQVTLSCSPISGHRSVSWYQQTPGQGLQFLFEYFSETQRNKGNFPGRFSGRQFSNSRSEMNVSTLELGDSALYLCASSQGWDEKLFFGSGTQLSVL.